Listed here are 2 T cell receptor beta chains from one sample, sequenced in a study of shared clonotypes between healthy human individuals. This table comes from immunoSEQ multiplex PCR, and its TCRdb copy is limited to in-frame clones, with some not included. The table lists about 480,000 clones, 75% to 80% of them singletons. Sequenced material: PBMCs. The receptor source for this set is a woman aged 35 to 49 in good health. Some clones in this sample may be carry-over from other donors' samples.

J is TRBJ2-7 and V is TRBV5-1; the match to TRBD1 covers 11 bases. Losses at the gene ends were 3 bases for V and 0 bases for J; bases not matched to a gene: 11. Germline V gene lookup returns CDR1 SGHRS and CDR2 YFSETQ. The CDR3 has 18 amino acids. Written as DNA, the CDR3 is TGCGCCAGCAGCTCTCAATCGGGACAGGGGGTGTCCTCCTACGAGCAGTACTTC. Translation: CASSSQSGQGVSSYEQYF. The variable domain in full, with the rest retrieved from reference TRBV5-1 and TRBJ2-7, is KAGVTQTPRYLIKTRGQQVTLSCSPISGHRSVSWYQQTPGQGLQFLFEYFSETQRNKGNFPGRFSGRQFSNSRSEMNVSTLELGDSALYLCASSSQSGQGVSSYEQYFGPGTRLTVT.

The chain combines TRBV27 with TRBJ2-7, with D unresolved. V lost 6 bases, J lost 1 base, and 10 bases lay in between. There are 13 residues in the CDR3. Looked up from germline, CDR1 is MNHEY and CDR2 is SMNVEV (reference sequence). The CDR3: CASSPGSSYEQYF. The CDR3 nucleotides are TGTGCCAGCAGCCCGGGCAGTTCCTACGAGCAGTACTTC.